This record concerns one TCR beta chain sequence. Cohorts were based on clinical histories the participants reported. In the 2 weeks before study entry, exposed participants met a COVID-19 case, which was PCR-confirmed or clinician-diagnosed. Profiled with immunoSEQ multiplex PCR; TCRdb holds only in-frame clones, not every one. The sample has more than 300,000 clones; just over 90% are singletons. This entry comes from a study of blood T cell repertoires in COVID-19. Study-wide context: T cells, B-cell-depleted T cells, or PBMCs provided the cDNA or gDNA that served as material.

The sample consisted of PBMCs or T cells enriched from blood (not recorded which). The sequence came from a middle-aged woman who had been exposed to COVID-19.

The CDR3 region has the DNA TGCGCCAGCAGCCAATGGGACAAGCAATCTTTGAACACTGAAGCTTTCTTT. It yields the protein CASSQWDKQSLNTEAFF. The J gene is TRBJ1-1, the V gene TRBV4-1, with TRBD1 as a possible D gene (6 bases). V lost 2 bases and J lost 0, with 16 bases in between. Germline V gives CDR1 MGHRA, CDR2 YSYEKL. The length of the CDR3 is 17 residues.